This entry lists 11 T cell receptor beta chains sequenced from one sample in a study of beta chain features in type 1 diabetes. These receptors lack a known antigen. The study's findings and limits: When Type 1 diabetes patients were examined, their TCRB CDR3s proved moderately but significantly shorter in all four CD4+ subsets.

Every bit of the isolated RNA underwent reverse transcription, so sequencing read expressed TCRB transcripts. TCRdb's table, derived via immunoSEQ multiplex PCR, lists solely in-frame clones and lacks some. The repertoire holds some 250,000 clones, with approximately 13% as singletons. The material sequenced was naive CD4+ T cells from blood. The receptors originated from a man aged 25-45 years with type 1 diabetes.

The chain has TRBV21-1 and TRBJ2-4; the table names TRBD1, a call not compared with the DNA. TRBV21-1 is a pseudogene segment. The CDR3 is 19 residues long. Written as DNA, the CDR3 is TGTGCCAGCAGCAAACTAACAGGGGGCGATGTAATGGCCAAAAACATTCAGTACTTC. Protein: CASSKLTGGDVMAKNIQYF.

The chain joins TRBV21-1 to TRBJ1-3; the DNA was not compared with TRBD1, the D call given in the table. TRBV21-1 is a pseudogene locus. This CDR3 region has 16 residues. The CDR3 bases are TGTGCCAGCATCCAAAGGTCAGGGGGCTCTGGAAACACCATATATTTT. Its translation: CASIQRSGGSGNTIYF.

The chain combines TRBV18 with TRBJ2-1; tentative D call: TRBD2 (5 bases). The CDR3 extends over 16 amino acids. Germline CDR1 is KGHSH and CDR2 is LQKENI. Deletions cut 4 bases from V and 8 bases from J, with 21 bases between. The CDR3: CASSLPGTLLADEQFF. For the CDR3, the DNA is TGTGCCAGCTCACTTCCGGGAACTCTTCTGGCCGATGAGCAGTTCTTC.

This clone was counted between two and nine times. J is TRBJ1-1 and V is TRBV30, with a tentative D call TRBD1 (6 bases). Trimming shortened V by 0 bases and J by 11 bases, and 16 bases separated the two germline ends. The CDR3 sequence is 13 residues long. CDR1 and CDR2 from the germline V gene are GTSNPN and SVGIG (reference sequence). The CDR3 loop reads CAWSVFVGAGAFF. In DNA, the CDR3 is TGTGCCTGGAGTGTCTTTGTGGGGGCTGGCGCTTTCTTT.

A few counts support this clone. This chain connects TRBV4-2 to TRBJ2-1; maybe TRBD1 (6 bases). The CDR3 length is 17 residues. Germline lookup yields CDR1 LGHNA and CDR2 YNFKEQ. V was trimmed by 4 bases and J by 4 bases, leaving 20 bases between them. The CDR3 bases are TGTGCCAGCAGCCCGCAAGTGGAGAGGGACATTTACAATGAGCAGTTCTTC. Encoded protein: CASSPQVERDIYNEQFF.

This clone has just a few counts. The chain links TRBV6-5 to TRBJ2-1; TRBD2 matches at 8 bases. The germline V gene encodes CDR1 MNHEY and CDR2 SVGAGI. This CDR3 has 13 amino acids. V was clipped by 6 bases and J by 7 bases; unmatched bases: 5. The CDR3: CASRTGGKNEQFF. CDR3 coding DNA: TGTGCCAGCAGGACGGGAGGGAAAAATGAGCAGTTCTTC.

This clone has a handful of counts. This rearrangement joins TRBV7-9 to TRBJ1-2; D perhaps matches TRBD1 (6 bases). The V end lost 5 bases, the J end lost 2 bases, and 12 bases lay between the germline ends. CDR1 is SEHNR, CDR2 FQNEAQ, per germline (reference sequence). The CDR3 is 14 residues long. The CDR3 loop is CASSRGQSNYGYTF. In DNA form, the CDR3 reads TGTGCCAGCAGCCGAGGACAGTCAAACTATGGCTACACCTTC.

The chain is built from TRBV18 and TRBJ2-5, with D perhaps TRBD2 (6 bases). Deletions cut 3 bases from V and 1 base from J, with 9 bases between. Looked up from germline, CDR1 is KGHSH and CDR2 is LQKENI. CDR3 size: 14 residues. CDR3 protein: CASSPNSGQETQYF. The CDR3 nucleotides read TGTGCCAGCTCACCTAATAGCGGCCAAGAGACCCAGTACTTC.

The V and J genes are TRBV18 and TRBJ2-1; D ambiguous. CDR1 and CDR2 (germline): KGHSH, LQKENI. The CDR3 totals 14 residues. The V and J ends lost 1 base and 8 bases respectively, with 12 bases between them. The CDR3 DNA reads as TGTGCCAGCTCACCACTCGCCAGTTTCTATGAGCAGTTCTTC. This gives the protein CASSPLASFYEQFF.

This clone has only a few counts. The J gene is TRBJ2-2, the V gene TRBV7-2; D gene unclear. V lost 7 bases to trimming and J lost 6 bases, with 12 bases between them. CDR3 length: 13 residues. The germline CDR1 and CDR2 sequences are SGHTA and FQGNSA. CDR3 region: CASTSTFAGELFF. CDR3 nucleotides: TGTGCCAGCACCAGTACCTTCGCCGGGGAGCTGTTTTTT.

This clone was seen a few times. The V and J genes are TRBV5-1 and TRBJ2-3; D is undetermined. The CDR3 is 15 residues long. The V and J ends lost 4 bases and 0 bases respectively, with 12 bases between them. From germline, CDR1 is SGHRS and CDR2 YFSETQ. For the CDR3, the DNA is TGCGCCAGCAGCCCCCCGTCCCCCAGCACAGATACGCAGTATTTT. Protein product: CASSPPSPSTDTQYF.